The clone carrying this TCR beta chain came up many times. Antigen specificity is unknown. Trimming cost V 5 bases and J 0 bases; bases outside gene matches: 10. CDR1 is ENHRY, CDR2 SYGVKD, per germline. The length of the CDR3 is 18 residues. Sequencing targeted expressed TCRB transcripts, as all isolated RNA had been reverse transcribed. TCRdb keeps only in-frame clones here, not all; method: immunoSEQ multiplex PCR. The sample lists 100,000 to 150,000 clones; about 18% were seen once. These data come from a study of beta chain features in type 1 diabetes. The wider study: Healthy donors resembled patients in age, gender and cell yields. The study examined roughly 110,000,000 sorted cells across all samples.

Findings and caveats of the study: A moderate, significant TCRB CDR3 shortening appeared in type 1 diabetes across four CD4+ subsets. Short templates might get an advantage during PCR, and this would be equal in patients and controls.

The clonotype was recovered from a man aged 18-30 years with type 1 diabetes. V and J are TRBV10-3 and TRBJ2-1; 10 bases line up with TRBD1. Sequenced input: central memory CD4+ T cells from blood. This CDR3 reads CAISSRDRGSSSYNEQFF. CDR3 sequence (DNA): TGTGCCATCAGTTCCCGGGACAGGGGTTCGAGCTCCTACAATGAGCAGTTCTTC.